This entry concerns a single TCR beta chain. Authors' processing steps: Amplification from reference gene primers served as the basis for estimated nucleated cell counts. Profiled with immunoSEQ multiplex PCR; TCRdb holds only in-frame clones, not every one. D and trimming were read from the DNA, whereas the V and J calls and clone size are those reported in that table. The sample has about 280,000 clones, about 85% seen once. Per the germline V gene, CDR1 is SEHNR and CDR2 is FQNEAQ (reference sequence). V dropped 5 bases and J dropped 0 bases, with 10 bases sitting between them. The CDR3 runs to 14 residues. The data are from a study of blood T cell repertoires in COVID-19. Study as a whole: Specimens from acute and convalescent COVID-19 originated in the United States, Italy and Spain. PBMCs, B-cell-depleted T cells, or T cells provided the cDNA or gDNA that made up the material.

V and J are TRBV7-9 and TRBJ1-1; D is unclear. The receptor comes from a woman in her fifties or sixties who had recovered from COVID-19. Sequenced: peripheral blood. CDR3 loop: CASSSTQLNTEAFF. CDR3 bases: TGTGCCAGCAGCAGTACACAGCTGAACACTGAAGCTTTCTTT.